This T cell receptor (beta chain) stems from a study of blood T cell repertoires in COVID-19. CDR3 length: 14 residues. Germline loops: CDR1 GTSNPN, CDR2 SVGIG (reference sequence). The V gene lost 0 bases and the J gene lost 5 bases, with 11 bases spanning the gap. Assay used: immunoSEQ multiplex PCR; TCRdb lists only in-frame clones, some missing. The repertoire consists of 250,000 to 400,000 clones, with 75% to 90% occurring once and the leading ten covering roughly 2.9%. This TCR derives from a woman younger than 45 with COVID-19, enrolled during active disease. V usage is TRBV30 and J usage is TRBJ2-1; D gene uncertain. The sample taken for sequencing was peripheral blood. CDR3 bases: TGTGCCTGGAGTGTACACGGGTGGAACAATGAGCAGTTCTTC. Translation: CAWSVHGWNNEQFF.